The 4 T cell receptor beta chains listed next were all sequenced from one sample in a study of blood T cells in healthy people across ages. A second about 7 to 12 cycle PCR used barcoded and J-beta primers. A single record per CDR3 protein comes from TCRdb applying MiXCR to the 5' RACE reads. The table includes some 700,000 distinct CDR3 sequences, 20% to 25% detected once. What was sequenced was blood. Receptors originate from a man between 65 and 79 years old in good health.

The chain joins TRBV12-3 or TRBV12-4 to TRBJ1-1, with a possible D match to TRBD1 (6 bases). Trimming cost V 6 bases and J 7 bases, with 15 bases left between them. The CDR3 sequence is 13 residues long. The DNA of the CDR3 is TGTGCCAGCAGGGGGGACACGGTGGTTGAAGCTTTCTTT. This encodes CASRGDTVVEAFF.

In its sample, this clonotype was seen a few times. The chain links TRBV7-9 to TRBJ2-1; weak D call: TRBD2 (6 bases). Germline V lookup: CDR1 SEHNR, CDR2 FQNEAQ (reference sequence). CDR3 length: 15 residues. V lost 1 base to trimming and J lost 8 bases, with 15 bases between them. CDR3: CASSLVGSDSDEQFF. For the CDR3, the DNA is TGTGCCAGCAGCTTAGTCGGGAGTGACAGCGATGAGCAGTTCTTC. Using reference TRBV7-9 and TRBJ2-1 for the parts outside the CDR3, the full variable domain is DTGVSQNPRHKITKRGQNVTFRCDPISEHNRLYWYRQTLGQGPEFLTYFQNEAQLEKSRLLSDRFSAERPKGSFSTLEIQRTEQGDSAMYLCASSLVGSDSDEQFFGPGTRLTVL.

J is TRBJ1-4 and V is TRBV15; D is ambiguous. There are 16 residues in the CDR3. Trimming took 6 bases from V and 0 from J, leaving 14 bases between them. The germline CDR1 and CDR2 sequences are LNHNV and YYDKDF (reference sequence). As DNA, the CDR3 is TGTGCCACCAGTCCGGCCCGATTCGCAACTAATGAAAAACTGTTTTTT. Amino acid sequence: CATSPARFATNEKLFF.

The chain joins TRBV20-1 to TRBJ1-1; unclear D gene. CDR1 DFQATT and CDR2 SNEGSKA come from the germline V gene (reference sequence). The CDR3 sequence is 11 residues long. The ends were cut back, 6 bases at V and 3 bases at J, with 8 bases in the middle. This CDR3 is CSAKDYTEAFF. Here the CDR3 DNA reads TGCAGTGCGAAGGATTACACTGAAGCTTTCTTT.